Below are 2 T cell receptor beta chains sequenced from a single sample in a study of T cells in pancreatic ductal adenocarcinoma (dated by TCRdb to about 2017). The library was produced with the immunoSEQ multiplex PCR assay. The table comes from immuneACCESS by way of TCRdb, which keeps in-frame sequences with V and J called. Part of the clones is missing from these tables; in studies checked, under half for an unresolved V gene and the rest for unknown reasons. The sample includes about 29,000 clones, with around 90% observed a single time. 2.2% of the sample goes to the ten largest clones. Selected pancreatic ductal adenocarcinoma patients had undergone surgery without neoadjuvant therapy. The specimen sequenced was PBMCs. The receptors were sampled from a human donor with pancreatic ductal adenocarcinoma.

The V gene is TRBV19, the J gene TRBJ1-5, with TRBD1 matching 7 bases. V was pared by 9 bases and J by 3 bases, with 11 bases of the junction left unmatched. CDR3 length: 15 residues. CDR1 is LNHDA and CDR2 is SQIVND in the germline V gene (reference sequence). The CDR3 loop reads CASRKGGGNNQPQHF. As DNA, the CDR3 is TGTGCCAGCCGCAAAGGAGGGGGCAACAATCAGCCCCAGCATTTT.

V usage is TRBV7-4 and J usage is TRBJ1-2; possibly TRBD1 for D (5 bases). This CDR3 contains 15 residues. V was shortened by 2 bases and J by 3 bases, with 13 bases between the two germline ends. Germline-derived CDR1 and CDR2 are SGHVT and SQSDAQ. The CDR3 sequence: CASSLLGREDYGYTF. The CDR3 DNA reads as TGTGCCAGCAGCTTACTTGGCAGGGAGGACTATGGCTACACCTTC.